The text below deals with one TCR beta chain. What it binds is not known. The CDR3 spans 13 residues. Germline-derived CDR1 and CDR2 are MNHEY and SVGAGI. Germline trimming cut 5 bases from V and 5 bases from J; bases unmatched to any gene: 4. This entry comes from a study of T cells in narcolepsy. Study at large: Healthy controls were enrolled alongside patients with narcolepsy type 1 or type 2. Study-level points and caveats: Same-patient CSF and blood CD4+ T cell clonotypes included HCRT-specific and TRIB2-specific autoreactive ones. Some memory CD4+ repertoires had no autoreactive clone sequences.

Libraries were prepared by immunoSEQ multiplex PCR; TCRdb keeps only in-frame clonotypes and omits some of them. The profile covers approximately 25,000 clones, with roughly 86% appearing a single time and roughly 1.1% taken by the ten largest. This chain uses TRBV6-5 with TRBJ2-7, with 9 bases that match TRBD2. The origin of this receptor is a human donor with narcolepsy. Sequencing input: CD45RA- memory CD4+ T cells from PBMCs. CDR3 in DNA: TGTGCCAGCAGTGCGCGGGGGGGCCACGAGCAGTACTTC. Translation gives CASSARGGHEQYF.